Following are 2 T cell receptor beta chains from one sample sequenced in a study of cytomegalovirus exposure and HLA in healthy donors. The data were produced by immunoSEQ multiplex PCR, yet TCRdb's version contains in-frame clones alone and is incomplete. This sample yields fewer than 200,000 clones, of which about 90% are seen a single time; about 9.3% belongs to the top ten. Sequenced sample: PBMCs. The receptor source for this set is a woman between 18 and 30 years old in good health and CMV-seropositive.

In this sample, this clone turned up a few times. V and J are TRBV19 and TRBJ1-1, with D possibly being TRBD1 (5 bases). V was trimmed by 3 bases and J by 2 bases, leaving 10 bases between them. CDR1 LNHDA and CDR2 SQIVND come from the germline V gene (reference sequence). CDR3 length: 14 residues. This CDR3 is CASSMGQGNTEAFF. As DNA, the CDR3 is TGTGCCAGTAGTATGGGGCAGGGCAACACTGAAGCTTTCTTT.

The chain links TRBV5-6 to TRBJ2-7; possibly TRBD1 for D (6 bases). Trimming stripped 2 bases from V and 2 bases from J, with 8 bases between. CDR1 SGHDT and CDR2 YYEEEE come from the germline V gene. This CDR3 region has 13 residues. The CDR3 reads CASSFGDTYEQYF. The CDR3 bases are TGTGCCAGCAGCTTTGGGGACACCTACGAGCAGTACTTC.